This is a list of T cell receptor beta chains from one sample in a study of identical twins. TCRdb re-called the 5' RACE reads through MiXCR, storing one row per CDR3 protein. This sample has a few hundred thousand distinct CDR3 sequences, with approximately 9.6% found just once. These same data were also listed under a study on yellow fever vaccine responses in identical twins.

Input material: PBMCs. Receptor source: a woman aged 18-29 years in good health. CDR3s include the opening cysteine and the closing phenylalanine or tryptophan. Each record gives: J gene, V gene, D gene, clone size, CDR3 DNA, CDR3 protein. A D gene is named only where the DNA matches it firmly. Some rows mark clone size as missing; the rest say once, few, many or name a class of expanded clone.

TRBJ1-5 | TRBV30 | - | - | TGTGCCTGGAGTACTGGGGATAATCAGCCCCAGCATTTT | CAWSTGDNQPQHF
TRBJ2-3 | TRBV25-1 | TRBD2 | many | TGTGCCAGCAGTGAATTCAATAGCGGGAGCTCACGTACGCAGTATTTT | CASSEFNSGSSRTQYF
TRBJ1-1 | TRBV28 | - | many | TGTGCCAGCAGTTTAGGAGGGGCGGCTCCCACTGAAGCTTTCTTT | CASSLGGAAPTEAFF
TRBJ2-7 | TRBV12-3/TRBV12-4 | TRBD1 | many | TGTGCCAGCAGCACAGGGGCCTACTACGAGCAGTACTTC | CASSTGAYYEQYF
TRBJ2-7 | TRBV30 | - | - | TGTGCCTGGAGTGGACGGTCCTACGAGCAGTACTTC | CAWSGRSYEQYF
TRBJ2-2 | TRBV4-1 | - | few | TGCGCCAGCAGCCAGGTGACCCCCCCCGGGGAGCTGTTTTTT | CASSQVTPPGELFF
TRBJ2-1 | TRBV20-1 | - | few | TGCAGTGCTAGAGTTCCCGGCAATGAGCAGTTCTTC | CSARVPGNEQFF
TRBJ2-7 | TRBV6-2/TRBV6-3 | - | - | TGTGCCAGCAGCACATTGGGACCGAGCTCCTACGAGCAGTACTTC | CASSTLGPSSYEQYF
TRBJ2-7 | TRBV19 | TRBD2 | many | TGTGCCAGCAGCCGGACTAGCGGTTCCTACGAGCAGTACTTC | CASSRTSGSYEQYF
TRBJ2-3 | TRBV9 | TRBD2 | - | TGTGCCAGCAGCGAATCCGGGACTACCACAGATACGCAGTATTTT | CASSESGTTTDTQYF
TRBJ2-7 | TRBV30 | - | few | TGTGCCTGGAGTGTTGCGGATACCTACGAGCAGTACTTC | CAWSVADTYEQYF
TRBJ2-1 | TRBV4-2 | TRBD2 | - | TGTGCCAGCAGCGTAGGCACGAGGGAGGGCCAGGATGAGCAGTTCTTC | CASSVGTREGQDEQFF
TRBJ2-7 | TRBV4-3 | TRBD2 | many | TGCGCCAGCAGCCAAGGCCCTAGCGGGCCGACCTACGAGCAGTACTTC | CASSQGPSGPTYEQYF
TRBJ1-2 | TRBV29-1 | - | - | TGCAGCGTTGACAGACAGGAACTCGATGGCTACACCTTC | CSVDRQELDGYTF
TRBJ2-7 | TRBV12-3/TRBV12-4 | - | many | TGTGCCAGCAGTTCCCGCCCCTCCTACGAGCAGTACTTC | CASSSRPSYEQYF
TRBJ2-5 | TRBV30 | - | few | TGTGCCTGGAGTCCGGGGGACCCTCAAGAGACCCAGTACTTC | CAWSPGDPQETQYF
TRBJ2-3 | TRBV14 | - | - | TGTGCCAGCAGCCAAGCCCCCCTAATGCAGCTCACAGATACGCAGTATTTT | CASSQAPLMQLTDTQYF
TRBJ2-7 | TRBV4-1 | TRBD2 | - | TGCGCCAGCAGCCAACCGGGCCGCGGGAGTGATTTTCTCCGGTACGAGCAGTACTTC | CASSQPGRGSDFLRYEQYF
TRBJ1-6 | TRBV12-3/TRBV12-4 | TRBD1 | - | TGTGCCAGCAGTTCCAGGGGGATCGGACCCCTCCACTTT | CASSSRGIGPLHF
TRBJ2-7 | TRBV4-3 | - | - | TGCGCCAGCAGCCAAGACTTCGGGACTGGCTACGAGCAGTACTTC | CASSQDFGTGYEQYF
TRBJ2-7 | TRBV6-2/TRBV6-3 | - | few | TGTGCCAGCAGTTACTCCTTGGACACCTACGAGCAGTACTTC | CASSYSLDTYEQYF
TRBJ2-7 | TRBV29-1 | TRBD2 | - | TGCAGCGCTAGCGGGAGGACCTCCTACGAGCAGTACTTC | CSASGRTSYEQYF
TRBJ1-4 | TRBV4-2 | - | - | TGTGCCAGCAGCCAGAGGGAAACTATTCAGGGAAAACTGTTTTTT | CASSQRETIQGKLFF
TRBJ2-3 | TRBV5-4 | - | - | TGTGCCAGCAGCCGGGACCAAGATACGCAGTATTTT | CASSRDQDTQYF
TRBJ2-3 | TRBV12-3/TRBV12-4 | TRBD2 | - | TGTGCCAGCAGATCATTGGTATGGACTAGCGGGAGATGGGGCACAGATACGCAGTATTTT | CASRSLVWTSGRWGTDTQYF
TRBJ1-1 | TRBV7-9 | TRBD1 | few | TGTGCCAGCACTCCCGGGACAGGGGGCGCCGGCACTGAAGCTTTCTTT | CASTPGTGGAGTEAFF
TRBJ2-5 | TRBV14 | - | few | TGTGCCAGCAGCCAAGGGCCGGGAGATCAAGAGACCCAGTACTTC | CASSQGPGDQETQYF
TRBJ2-5 | TRBV7-2 | - | few | TGTGCCAGCAGCTTAGACGGGCGGGGCCAAGAGACCCAGTACTTC | CASSLDGRGQETQYF
TRBJ2-5 | TRBV7-9 | TRBD2 | many | TGTGCCAGCAGCCTTCGGACTAGCGGGGGGCCGCAGACCCAGTACTTC | CASSLRTSGGPQTQYF
TRBJ2-7 | TRBV7-9 | - | few | TGTGCCAGCAGCTTTCATCTCAGTGGGTCTTCCTACGAGCAGTACTTC | CASSFHLSGSSYEQYF
TRBJ2-1 | TRBV20-1 | TRBD2 | many | TGCAGTGCTAGAGGTACGGACCGAGCGGGGACTGAGCAGTTCTTC | CSARGTDRAGTEQFF
TRBJ2-1 | TRBV3-1 | - | many | TGTGCCAGCAGCCAATATTTGGGGGGCTTAAGCAATGAGCAGTTCTTC | CASSQYLGGLSNEQFF
TRBJ2-3 | TRBV5-6 | TRBD2 | - | TGTGCCACCAATCCACCGGGACTAGCGGGGGCAAACACAGATACGCAGTATTTT | CATNPPGLAGANTDTQYF
TRBJ2-2 | TRBV9 | - | few | TGTGCCAGCAGCATCTCGGCGAGCACCGGGGAGCTGTTTTTT | CASSISASTGELFF
TRBJ2-1 | TRBV5-6 | TRBD2 | - | TGTGCCAGCAGCCTCGGGCGTCTAGCGGGGGGACTCTCCAATGAGCAGTTCTTC | CASSLGRLAGGLSNEQFF
TRBJ2-3 | TRBV27 | - | few | TGTGCCAGCAGTTCCTCCGCTGCGGACACAGATACGCAGTATTTT | CASSSSAADTDTQYF
TRBJ2-1 | TRBV3-1 | TRBD2 | many | TGTGCCAGCAGCCAAGAACCGGGACTAGGGGTCGGTGAGCAGTTCTTC | CASSQEPGLGVGEQFF
TRBJ2-5 | TRBV20-1 | TRBD2 | - | TGCAGTGCTAGAGTAGGCGGGGGGGCTCGGGAGACCCAGTACTTC | CSARVGGGARETQYF
TRBJ2-1 | TRBV11-1 | TRBD1 | few | TGTGCCAGCAGCCCCATCCTGCCCGGGACAGGGCCTCAGGATGAGCAGTTCTTC | CASSPILPGTGPQDEQFF
TRBJ2-5 | TRBV6-5 | - | - | TGTGCCAGCAGTTACCGCGGGCCGGGCCTCGGCGGGGAGACCCAGTACTTC | CASSYRGPGLGGETQYF
TRBJ2-5 | TRBV7-9 | TRBD1 | - | TGTGCCAGCAGACATACCCCGACAGGGGAAGAGACCCAGTACTTC | CASRHTPTGEETQYF
TRBJ1-5 | TRBV9 | - | - | TGTGCCAGCAGCGGGCAGCCTAATCAGCCCCAGCATTTT | CASSGQPNQPQHF
TRBJ2-1 | TRBV14 | TRBD1 | many | TGTGCCAGCAGCCAAGCGAAGACAGGGACCCCCGCCCCGGGGTCGTTCTTC | CASSQAKTGTPAPGSFF
TRBJ2-2 | TRBV7-9 | - | many | TGTGCCAGCAGCTTAGGGAAAACGAACACCGGGGAGCTGTTTTTT | CASSLGKTNTGELFF
TRBJ2-5 | TRBV7-9 | TRBD1 | - | TGTGCCAGCAGCGCAGCCGGGACAGGGGAAGAGACCCAGTACTTC | CASSAAGTGEETQYF
TRBJ2-1 | TRBV7-6 | - | few | TGTGCCAGCAGCTTAGGGGCCCCGGAACGGCAGCGATACAATGAGCAGTTCTTC | CASSLGAPERQRYNEQFF
TRBJ2-4 | TRBV20-1 | TRBD1 | - | TGCAGTGCCCCCCGCCGGGACAGGGGGGACATTCAGTACTTC | CSAPRRDRGDIQYF
TRBJ2-1 | TRBV7-9 | TRBD2 | few | TGTGCCAGCAGCTCCCCAACTATAACGGGGGGAGAAAATGAGCAGTTCTTC | CASSSPTITGGENEQFF
TRBJ2-1 | TRBV24-1 | - | few | TGTGCCACCAGTTCCTCGACAAGCTCCTACAATGAGCAGTTCTTC | CATSSSTSSYNEQFF
TRBJ2-7 | TRBV28 | TRBD1 | - | TGTGCCAGCATACGGGACAGGCTCACCTACGAGCAGTACTTC | CASIRDRLTYEQYF
TRBJ2-1 | TRBV29-1 | TRBD2 | few | TGCAGCGTAGCGGGGGGCCTTAGCTCCTACAATGAGCAGTTCTTC | CSVAGGLSSYNEQFF
TRBJ2-4 | TRBV6-5 | - | many | TGTGCCAGCAGTCTTACTCGAAGGGGGGCCAAAAACATTCAGTACTTC | CASSLTRRGAKNIQYF
TRBJ2-1 | TRBV12-3/TRBV12-4 | TRBD1 | medium-sized | TGTGCCAGCATCCCCGGACAGGGCCTGTTGGGGTACAATGAGCAGTTCTTC | CASIPGQGLLGYNEQFF
TRBJ2-4 | TRBV20-1 | TRBD2 | few | TGCAGTGCTAGAGTCCGTTCCGAGCGGGAGGGGGGAAAAAACATTCAGTACTTC | CSARVRSEREGGKNIQYF
TRBJ1-4 | TRBV23-1 | - | - | TGCGCCAGCAGTCGCGTCCAAAAACTGTTTTTT | CASSRVQKLFF